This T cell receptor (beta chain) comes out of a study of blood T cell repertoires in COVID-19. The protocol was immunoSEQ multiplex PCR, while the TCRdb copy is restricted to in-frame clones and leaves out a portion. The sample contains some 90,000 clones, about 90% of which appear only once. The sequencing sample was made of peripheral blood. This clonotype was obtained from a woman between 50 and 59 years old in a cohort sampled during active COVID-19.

The CDR3 loop reads CASSFTTGSYEQYF. CDR3 in DNA: TGTGCCAGCAGTTTCACGACAGGCTCCTACGAGCAGTACTTC. The genes are TRBV28 and TRBJ2-7; perhaps TRBD1 as D (6 bases). In germline, CDR1 is MDHEN, CDR2 SYDVKM. The CDR3 spans 14 residues. The V end was cut by 3 bases, the J end by 0 bases, with 9 bases between.